What follows describes a single T cell receptor beta chain. The source of the sample is a study of cytomegalovirus exposure and HLA in healthy donors. The PCR made use of 60 Vbeta and 13 Jbeta primers. The assay was immunoSEQ multiplex PCR, and TCRdb's table has in-frame clones only and misses some. The table lists about 150,000 clones, around three quarters of them singletons. Trimming shortened V by 5 bases and J by 10 bases, and 15 bases separated the two germline ends. The CDR3 length is 14 residues. The germline V gene has CDR1 MNHEY and CDR2 SMNVEV (reference sequence). The sequence was collected from a woman between 35 and 50 years old in good health and CMV-seronegative. The material sequenced was PBMCs. The chain recombines TRBV27 with TRBJ2-6; tentatively, D is TRBD1 (6 bases). The chain's CDR3 is CASSPSTGGNVLTF. The CDR3 DNA reads as TGTGCCAGCAGTCCCTCGACAGGCGGGAACGTCCTGACTTTC.